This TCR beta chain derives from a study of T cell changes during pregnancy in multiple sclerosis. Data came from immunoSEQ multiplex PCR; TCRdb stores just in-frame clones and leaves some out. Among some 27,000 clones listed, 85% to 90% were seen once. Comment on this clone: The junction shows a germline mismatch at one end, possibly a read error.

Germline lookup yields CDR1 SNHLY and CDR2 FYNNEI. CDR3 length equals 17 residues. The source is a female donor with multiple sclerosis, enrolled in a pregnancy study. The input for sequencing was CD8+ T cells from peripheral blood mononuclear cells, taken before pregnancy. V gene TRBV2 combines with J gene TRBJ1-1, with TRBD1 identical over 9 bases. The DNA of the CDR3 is TGTGCCAGCAGGGAAGGGACAGGGTGGGGGCTGGACACTGAAGCTTTCTTT. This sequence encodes CASREGTGWGLDTEAFF.